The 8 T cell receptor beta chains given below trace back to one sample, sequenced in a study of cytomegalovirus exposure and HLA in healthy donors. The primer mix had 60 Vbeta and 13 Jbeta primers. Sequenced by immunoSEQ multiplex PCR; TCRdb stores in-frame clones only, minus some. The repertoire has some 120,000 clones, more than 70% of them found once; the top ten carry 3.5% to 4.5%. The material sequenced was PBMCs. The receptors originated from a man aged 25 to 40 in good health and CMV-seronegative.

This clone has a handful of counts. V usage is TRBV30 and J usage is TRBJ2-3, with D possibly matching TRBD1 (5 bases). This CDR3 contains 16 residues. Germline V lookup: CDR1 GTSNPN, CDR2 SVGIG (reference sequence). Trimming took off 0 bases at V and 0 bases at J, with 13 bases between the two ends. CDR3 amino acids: CAWSVGRTTSTDTQYF. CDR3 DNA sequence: TGTGCCTGGAGTGTAGGCAGGACAACTAGCACAGATACGCAGTATTTT.

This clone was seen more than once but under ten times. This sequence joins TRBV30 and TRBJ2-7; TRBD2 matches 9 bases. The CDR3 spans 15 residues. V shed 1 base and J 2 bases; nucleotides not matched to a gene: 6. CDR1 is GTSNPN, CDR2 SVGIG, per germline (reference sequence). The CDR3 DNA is TGTGCCTGGAGTGGGCTAGCGGGGCCCCCCTACGAGCAGTACTTC. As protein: CAWSGLAGPPYEQYF.

The CDR3, as DNA: TGTGCCAGCAGTTTCTCACAGGGGGCGCGAAGCTACGAGCAGTACTTC. It specifies CASSFSQGARSYEQYF. The rearrangement uses TRBV27 and TRBJ2-7; TRBD1 agrees at 9 bases. Trimming at V came to 3 bases and at J to 3 bases, leaving 9 bases not matched to a gene. The length of the CDR3 is 16 residues. CDR1 MNHEY and CDR2 SMNVEV come from the germline V gene (reference sequence).

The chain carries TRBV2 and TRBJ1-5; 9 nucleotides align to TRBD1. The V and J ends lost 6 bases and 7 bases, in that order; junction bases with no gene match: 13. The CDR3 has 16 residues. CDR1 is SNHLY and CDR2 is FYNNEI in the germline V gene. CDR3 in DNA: TGTGCCAGCAGGATCTCCGGGACAGGGAGGGGGCAGCCCCAGCATTTT. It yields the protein CASRISGTGRGQPQHF.

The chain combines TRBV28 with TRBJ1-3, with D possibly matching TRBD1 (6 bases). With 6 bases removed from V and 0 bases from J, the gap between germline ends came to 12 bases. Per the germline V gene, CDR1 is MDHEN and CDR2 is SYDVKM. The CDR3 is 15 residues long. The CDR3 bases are TGTGCCAGCAGCCCAGACAGGACCTCTGGAAACACCATATATTTT. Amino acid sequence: CASSPDRTSGNTIYF.

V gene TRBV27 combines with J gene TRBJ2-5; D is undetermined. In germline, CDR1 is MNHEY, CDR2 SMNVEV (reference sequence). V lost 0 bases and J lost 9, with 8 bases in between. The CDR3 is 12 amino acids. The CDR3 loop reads CASSLSGEAQYF. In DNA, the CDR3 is TGTGCCAGCAGTTTATCGGGTGAGGCCCAGTACTTC.

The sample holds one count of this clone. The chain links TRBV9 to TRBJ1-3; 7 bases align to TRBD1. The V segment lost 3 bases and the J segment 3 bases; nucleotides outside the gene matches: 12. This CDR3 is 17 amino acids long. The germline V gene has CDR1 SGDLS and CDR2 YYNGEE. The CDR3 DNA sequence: TGTGCCAGCAGCGAGGGGCTCGGCAGGGGGGATGGAAACACCATATATTTT. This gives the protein CASSEGLGRGDGNTIYF.

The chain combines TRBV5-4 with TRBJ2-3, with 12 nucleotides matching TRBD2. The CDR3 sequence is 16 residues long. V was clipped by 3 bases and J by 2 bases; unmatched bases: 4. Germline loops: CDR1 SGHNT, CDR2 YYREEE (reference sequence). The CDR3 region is CASSWGLAGNTDTQYF. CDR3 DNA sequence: TGTGCCAGCAGCTGGGGACTAGCGGGTAACACAGATACGCAGTATTTT.